Here is one T cell receptor (beta chain) with its context. Its specificity is not known. Looked up from germline, CDR1 is MGHDK and CDR2 is SYGVNS. V was shortened by 10 bases and J by 7 bases, with 11 bases between the two germline ends. The CDR3 has 11 amino acids. The sample is drawn from a study of OX40 agonist ivuxolimab in advanced cancers. General study points: Dose levels from 0.1 to 3.0 mg/kg saw CD4+ and CD8+ blood T cells expand clonally by week 6. Patients who responded partially at 0.1-3.0 mg/kg showed clonal expansion ranking among the lowest.

The method was immunoSEQ multiplex PCR; TCRdb's version includes in-frame clones alone and lacks a portion of them. The sample shows tens of thousands of clones, roughly nine tenths of them seen only once. The origin of this receptor is an adult with an advanced solid tumor such as melanoma, head and neck, liver or kidney cancer. J is TRBJ1-3 and V is TRBV25-1; no firm D call. Sequencing was performed on CD4+ or CD8+ T cells sorted from blood, taken in a trial of the OX40 agonist ivuxolimab. The CDR3 sequence is CAIRALNTIYF. Written as DNA, the CDR3 is TGTGCCATAAGAGCACTGAACACCATATATTTT.